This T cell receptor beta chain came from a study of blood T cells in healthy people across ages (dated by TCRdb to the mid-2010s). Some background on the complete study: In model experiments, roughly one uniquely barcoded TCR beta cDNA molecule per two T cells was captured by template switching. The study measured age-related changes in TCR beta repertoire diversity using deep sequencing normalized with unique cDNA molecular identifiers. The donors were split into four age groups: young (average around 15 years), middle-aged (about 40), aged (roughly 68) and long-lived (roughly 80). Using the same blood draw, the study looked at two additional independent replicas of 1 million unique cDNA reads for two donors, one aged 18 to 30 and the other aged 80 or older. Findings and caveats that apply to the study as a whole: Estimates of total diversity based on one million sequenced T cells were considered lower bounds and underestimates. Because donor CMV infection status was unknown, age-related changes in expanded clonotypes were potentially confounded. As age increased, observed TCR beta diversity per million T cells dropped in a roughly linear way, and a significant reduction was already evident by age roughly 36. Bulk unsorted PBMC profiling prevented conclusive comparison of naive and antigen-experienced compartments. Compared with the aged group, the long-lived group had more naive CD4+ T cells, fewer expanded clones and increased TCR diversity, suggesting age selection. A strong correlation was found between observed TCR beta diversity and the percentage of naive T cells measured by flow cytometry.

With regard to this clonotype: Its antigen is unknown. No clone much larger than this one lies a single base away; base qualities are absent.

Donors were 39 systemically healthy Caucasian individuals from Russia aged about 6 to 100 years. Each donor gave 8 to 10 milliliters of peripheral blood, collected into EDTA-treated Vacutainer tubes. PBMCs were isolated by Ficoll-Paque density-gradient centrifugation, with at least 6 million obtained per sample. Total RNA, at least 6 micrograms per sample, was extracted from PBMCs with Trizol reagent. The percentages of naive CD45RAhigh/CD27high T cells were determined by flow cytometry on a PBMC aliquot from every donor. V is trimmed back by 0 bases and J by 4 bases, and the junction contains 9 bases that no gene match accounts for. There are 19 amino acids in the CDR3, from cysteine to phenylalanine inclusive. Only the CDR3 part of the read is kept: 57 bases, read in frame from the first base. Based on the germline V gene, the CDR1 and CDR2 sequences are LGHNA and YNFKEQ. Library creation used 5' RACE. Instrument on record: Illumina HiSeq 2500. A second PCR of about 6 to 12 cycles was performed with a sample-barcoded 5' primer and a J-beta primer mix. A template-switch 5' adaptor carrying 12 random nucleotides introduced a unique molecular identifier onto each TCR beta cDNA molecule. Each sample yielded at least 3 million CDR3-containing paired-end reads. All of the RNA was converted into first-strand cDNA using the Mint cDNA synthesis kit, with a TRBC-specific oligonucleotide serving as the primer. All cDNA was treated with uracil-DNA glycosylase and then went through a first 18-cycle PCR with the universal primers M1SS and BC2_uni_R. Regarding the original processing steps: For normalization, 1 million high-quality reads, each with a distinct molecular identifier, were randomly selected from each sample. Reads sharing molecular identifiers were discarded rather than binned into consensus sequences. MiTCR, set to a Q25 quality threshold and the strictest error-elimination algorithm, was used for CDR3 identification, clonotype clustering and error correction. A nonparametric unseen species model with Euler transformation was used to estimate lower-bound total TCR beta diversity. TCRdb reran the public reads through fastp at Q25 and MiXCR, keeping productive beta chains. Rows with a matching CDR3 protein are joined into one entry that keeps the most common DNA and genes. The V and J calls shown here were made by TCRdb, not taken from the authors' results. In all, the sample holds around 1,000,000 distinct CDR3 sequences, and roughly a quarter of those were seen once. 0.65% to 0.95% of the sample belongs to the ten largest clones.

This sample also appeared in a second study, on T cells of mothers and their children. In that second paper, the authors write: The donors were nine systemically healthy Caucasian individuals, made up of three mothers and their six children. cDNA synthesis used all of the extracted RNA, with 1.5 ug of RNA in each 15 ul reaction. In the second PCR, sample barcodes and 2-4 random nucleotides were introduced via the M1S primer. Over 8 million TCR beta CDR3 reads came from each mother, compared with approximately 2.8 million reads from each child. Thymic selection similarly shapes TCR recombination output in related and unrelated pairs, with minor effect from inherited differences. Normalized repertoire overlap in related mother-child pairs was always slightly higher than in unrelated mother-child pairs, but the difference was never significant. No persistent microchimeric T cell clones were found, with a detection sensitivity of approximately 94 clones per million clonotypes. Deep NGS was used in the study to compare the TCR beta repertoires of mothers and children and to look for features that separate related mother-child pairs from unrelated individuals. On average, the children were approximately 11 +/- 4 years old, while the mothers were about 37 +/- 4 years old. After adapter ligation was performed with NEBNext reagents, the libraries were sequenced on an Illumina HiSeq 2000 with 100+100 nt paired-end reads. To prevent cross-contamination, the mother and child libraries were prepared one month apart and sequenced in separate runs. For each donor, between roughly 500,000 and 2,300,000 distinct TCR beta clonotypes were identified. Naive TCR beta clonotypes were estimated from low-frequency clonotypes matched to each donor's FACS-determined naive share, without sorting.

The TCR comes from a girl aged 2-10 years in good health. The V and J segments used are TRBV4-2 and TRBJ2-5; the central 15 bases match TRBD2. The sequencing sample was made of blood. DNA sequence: TGTGCCAGCAGCCAAGATCCGGGACTAGCGGGAGGTCGGAGAGAGACCCAGTACTTC. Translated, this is CASSQDPGLAGGRRETQYF.